A single sample is the source of the 18 T cell receptor beta chains below, sequenced in a study of human T cells and chemical hapten exposure. MiXCR, applied by TCRdb to the RACE reads, yields one record per CDR3 protein. In the table there are under 400,000 distinct CDR3 sequences, approximately 5.1% of which are singletons. Time point given: pre-sensitization, week 0. Treatment here: therapeutic diphenylcyclopropenone sensitization with weekly scalp DPC. Here the sequenced sample was whole blood, taken in connection with sensitization to the hapten diphenylcyclopropenone (DPC). The receptors come from a woman in her fifties or sixties with alopecia areata. Some clones in this sample may be carry-over from other donors' samples.

This clonotype was seen repeatedly, ten times or more. The J gene is TRBJ1-5, the V gene TRBV12-3 or TRBV12-4; D is ambiguous. The CDR3 sequence is 14 residues long. Trimming took off 5 bases at V and 7 bases at J, with 15 bases between the two ends. CDR3 amino acids: CASSRAAYAQPQHF. The CDR3 coding sequence is TGTGCCAGCAGTCGGGCAGCATATGCCCAGCCCCAGCATTTT.

The chain is built from TRBV5-1 and TRBJ2-7; 9 nucleotides match TRBD2. Trimming at V came to 7 bases and at J to 5 bases, leaving 16 bases not matched to a gene. From germline, CDR1 is SGHRS and CDR2 YFSETQ. This CDR3 comprises 16 residues. The CDR3 DNA is TGCGCCAGCTCGCTAGGACTAGCGCCGATGATCGACGAGCAGTACTTC. This translates into CASSLGLAPMIDEQYF.

This clonotype occurred many times. This chain links TRBV6-5 with TRBJ2-3, with D possibly called TRBD1 or TRBD2 (5 bases each). CDR1 MNHEY and CDR2 SVGAGI come from the germline V gene. The CDR3 covers 15 residues. V was shortened by 5 bases and J by 3 bases, with 15 bases between the two germline ends. Written as DNA, the CDR3 is TGTGCCAGCAGTGCCGTGGGGGTTAATACAGATACGCAGTATTTT. This sequence encodes CASSAVGVNTDTQYF.

This clonotype was counted at least ten times. This chain joins TRBV7-8 and TRBJ2-1, with 11 bases matching TRBD2. This CDR3 spans 17 amino acids. Germline CDR1 is SGHVS and CDR2 is FQNEAQ. J was trimmed by 2 bases and V by 10 bases; bases with no gene match: 13. The CDR3: CATLGTSGLRPYNEQFF. The CDR3 nucleotides are TGTGCCACGCTTGGGACTAGCGGTTTACGACCCTACAATGAGCAGTTCTTC.

This clonotype was observed many times. The genes are TRBV4-1 and TRBJ1-5; perhaps TRBD1 as D (5 bases). Germline CDR1 MGHRA, CDR2 YSYEKL. There are 16 residues in the CDR3. The V end lost 4 bases, the J end lost 4 bases, and 17 bases lay between the germline ends. CDR3 sequence: CASSPNPRVENQPQHF. The CDR3 DNA reads TGCGCCAGCAGCCCCAACCCCAGGGTTGAGAATCAGCCCCAGCATTTT.

At least ten counts were recorded for this clonotype. This chain connects TRBV19 to TRBJ2-1, with D perhaps matching TRBD2 (5 bases). The CDR3 is made up of 16 amino acids. Germline values: CDR1 LNHDA, CDR2 SQIVND (reference sequence). Trimming shortened V by 4 bases and J by 3 bases, and 16 bases separated the two germline ends. The DNA for the CDR3 is TGTGCCAGTAGTACCTTCGGGGTGGTAGTCTACAATGAGCAGTTCTTC. Its protein is CASSTFGVVVYNEQFF.

This chain links TRBV5-4 with TRBJ1-1; D remains ambiguous. The CDR3 sequence is 15 residues long. V was trimmed by 7 bases and J by 2 bases, leaving 18 bases between them. Germline V CDR1 and CDR2: SGHNT, YYREEE (reference sequence). CDR3: CASFPWLGENTEAFF. CDR3 nucleotide sequence: TGTGCCAGCTTTCCATGGCTGGGTGAAAACACTGAAGCTTTCTTT. Combining the CDR3 with reference TRBV5-4 and TRBJ1-1 gives the whole variable domain ETGVTQSPTHLIKTRGQQVTLRCSSQSGHNTVSWYQQALGQGPQFIFQYYREEENGRGNFPPRFSGLQFPNYSSELNVNALELDDSALYLCASFPWLGENTEAFFGQGTRLTVV.

At least ten counts were recorded for this clonotype. V gene TRBV20-1 combines with J gene TRBJ2-5; TRBD2 aligns across 12 bases. The CDR3 runs to 15 residues. V gave up 3 bases and J gave up 4 bases; unmatched junction bases: 6. Germline V gives CDR1 DFQATT, CDR2 SNEGSKA (reference sequence). The CDR3 loop is CSASPSGGGRETQYF. The CDR3 DNA reads TGCAGTGCTAGTCCTAGCGGGGGGGGTAGAGAGACCCAGTACTTC.

This clonotype was counted only a few times. The DNA of the CDR3 is TGCGCCAGCAGCCAAGGGTTTGTCACTGAAGCTTTCTTT. Its translation: CASSQGFVTEAFF. The chain recombines TRBV4-1 with TRBJ1-1; D is uncertain. CDR3 length: 13 amino acids. Trimming stripped 1 base from V and 4 bases from J, with 7 bases between. From germline, CDR1 is MGHRA and CDR2 YSYEKL.

This clonotype was seen many times. At one boundary the junction diverges from the germline segment, which might be a read error. The chain joins TRBV20-1 to TRBJ2-3, with D possibly matching TRBD1 (5 bases). In germline, CDR1 is DFQATT, CDR2 SNEGSKA (reference sequence). There are 14 residues in the CDR3. DNA for the CDR3: TGCAGTGCTAGACCGGACACGAGCACAGATAGGCAGTATTTT. Its protein product is CSARPDTSTDRQYF.

This clonotype was counted ten times or more. The V and J genes are TRBV20-1 and TRBJ2-3, with TRBD2 identical over 9 bases. J gave up 3 bases and V 2 bases, and 3 bases lay outside the gene matches. This CDR3 spans 14 amino acids. Germline CDR1 is DFQATT and CDR2 is SNEGSKA (reference sequence). CDR3 nucleotide sequence: TGCAGTGCTAGACTAGCGGGGAATACAGATACGCAGTATTTT. It encodes CSARLAGNTDTQYF.

The V and J genes are TRBV27 and TRBJ1-2; D gene ambiguous. V lost 6 bases and J 3 bases, leaving 17 bases between the germline ends. This CDR3 comprises 15 residues. Germline V gene data show CDR1 as MNHEY and CDR2 as SMNVEV (reference sequence). The CDR3 DNA sequence: TGTGCCAGCAGCTTCGATCCCCACCCCGACTATGGCTACACCTTC. Translated: CASSFDPHPDYGYTF.

The chain employs TRBV3-1 and TRBJ1-1; D unresolved. CDR3 length: 14 residues. Per germline, CDR1 LGHDT and CDR2 YNNKEL (reference sequence). Deletions cut 0 bases from V and 4 bases from J, with 9 bases between. The CDR3 is CASSQDRAATEAFF. CDR3 sequence (DNA): TGTGCCAGCAGCCAAGATAGGGCAGCCACTGAAGCTTTCTTT.

The chain employs TRBV7-2 and TRBJ1-1; D is undetermined. This CDR3 comprises 13 residues. V lost 2 bases, J lost 8 bases, and 12 bases lay in between. Looked up from germline, CDR1 is SGHTA and CDR2 is FQGNSA. In nucleotides, the CDR3 is TGTGCCAGCAGCTTAATGCCATTGGGGGAAGCTTTCTTT. Its protein product is CASSLMPLGEAFF.

This clonotype occurred many times. The chain is built from TRBV6-6 and TRBJ2-7; D may be TRBD1 (6 bases). Trimming cost V 5 bases and J 4 bases, with 9 bases left between them. The CDR3 totals 12 residues. CDR1 and CDR2 (germline): MNHNY, SVGAGI (reference sequence). The chain's CDR3 is CASSTGPYEQYF. In DNA, the CDR3 is TGTGCCAGCAGTACAGGGCCTTACGAGCAGTACTTC.

V gene TRBV6-6 combines with J gene TRBJ2-5; the match to TRBD2 covers 8 bases. The germline V gene has CDR1 MNHNY and CDR2 SVGAGI (reference sequence). The CDR3 covers 15 residues. Trimming cost V 6 bases and J 0 bases; bases outside gene matches: 6. CDR3 protein: CASSQAGVNQETQYF. CDR3 coding DNA: TGTGCCAGCAGCCAAGCGGGGGTAAACCAAGAGACCCAGTACTTC.

This clonotype was counted at least ten times. This chain links TRBV5-1 with TRBJ1-1; 8 nucleotides match TRBD1. Per the germline V gene, CDR1 is SGHRS and CDR2 is YFSETQ. The CDR3 has 16 amino acids. V trimming: 2 bases; J trimming: 8 bases; junction bases outside the gene matches: 14. CDR3 protein: CASSFLSSGTGFEAFF. The CDR3, as DNA: TGCGCCAGCAGCTTCCTCTCTTCCGGGACAGGATTCGAAGCTTTCTTT.

With respect to this clonotype: A read error is possible here, since a much larger clone lies one base away. J is TRBJ2-7 and V is TRBV9; a possible D gene is TRBD1 (7 bases). CDR3 length: 14 amino acids. Germline V lookup: CDR1 SGDLS, CDR2 YYNGEE. The DNA for the CDR3 is TGTCCCAGCAGCGCCGGGACAGCGGGTTACGAGCAGTACTTC. Translated: CPSSAGTAGYEQYF.